The 14 T cell receptor beta chains listed next were all sequenced from one sample in a study of radiotherapy plus CTLA-4 blockade in lung cancer. Generated by immunoSEQ multiplex PCR, the TCRdb table keeps only in-frame clones and is missing some. Of some 120,000 clones detected, 81% appear once; the ten largest clones hold 3.3%. This sample comprised peripheral blood, obtained from a patient treated with radiotherapy plus ipilimumab. The receptors shown here come from a human donor with non-small cell lung cancer that progressed on radiotherapy plus ipilimumab. Some clones in this sample may be carry-over from other donors' samples.

Only a few counts were recorded for this clone. CDR3 in amino acids: CASSTTPPGLNSPLHF. The CDR3 DNA follows: TGCGCCAGCAGCACCACCCCCCCGGGCTTGAATTCACCCCTCCACTTT. This chain links TRBV5-1 with TRBJ1-6; D not certain. Looked up from germline, CDR1 is SGHRS and CDR2 is YFSETQ. CDR3 length: 16 amino acids. Trimming removed 4 bases from V and 7 bases from J, with 18 bases in between.

This clone was counted once. CDR3 in DNA: TGTGCCAGCACTGTCAGCCTTAATGAAAAACTGTTTTTT. Protein sequence: CASTVSLNEKLFF. The chain has TRBV6-1 and TRBJ1-4; D uncertain. The CDR3 consists of 13 residues. Trimming stripped 7 bases from V and 4 bases from J, with 10 bases between. Germline V gene data show CDR1 as MNHNS and CDR2 as SASEGT.

The chain uses TRBV5-8 and TRBJ2-2; TRBD1 matches at 11 bases. The CDR3 has 16 amino acids. Germline-derived CDR1 and CDR2 are SGHTS and YDEGEE. Losses at the gene ends were 4 bases for V and 6 bases for J; bases not matched to a gene: 8. Here the CDR3 reads CASSADRGHLAGELFF. CDR3 nucleotides: TGTGCCAGCAGCGCGGACAGGGGGCATCTCGCCGGGGAGCTGTTTTTT.

This clone was detected only once. The V call is TRBV5-4, the J call TRBJ1-1; unclear D gene. This CDR3 comprises 14 residues. The germline CDR1 and CDR2 sequences are SGHNT and YYREEE (reference sequence). V gave up 1 base and J gave up 1 base, with 8 bases separating them. The CDR3 nucleotides read TGTGCCAGCAGCTTGTATAACCGGAACACTGAAGCTTTCTTT. Amino acid sequence: CASSLYNRNTEAFF.

Only a few counts were recorded for this clone. In DNA, the CDR3 is TGTGCCAGCAGTTTTAGCGGGGGGGCCGCAGGAGAGACCCAGTACTTC. It is translated as CASSFSGGAAGETQYF. This chain joins TRBV2 and TRBJ2-5, with TRBD2 matching over 11 bases. Germline V gene data show CDR1 as SNHLY and CDR2 as FYNNEI. The CDR3 is 16 residues long. V shed 5 bases and J 4 bases; nucleotides not matched to a gene: 9. Drawing the rest from reference TRBV2 and TRBJ2-5, the complete variable domain is EPEVTQTPSHQVTQMGQEVILRCVPISNHLYFYWYRQILGQKVEFLVSFYNNEISEKSEIFDDQFSVERPDGSNFTLKIRSTKLEDSAMYFCASSFSGGAAGETQYFGPGTRLLVL.

Written as DNA, the CDR3 is TGTGCCAGCAGCTTAGCTCCCGGACAGAGCTATGGCTACACCTTC. Translated, it gives CASSLAPGQSYGYTF. V and J are TRBV7-2 and TRBJ1-2; a possible D gene is TRBD1 (6 bases). The CDR3 covers 15 residues. Germline-derived CDR1 and CDR2 are SGHTA and FQGNSA. Trimming took 0 bases from V and 4 from J, leaving 12 bases between them.

This clone was recorded once. The chain carries TRBV7-2 and TRBJ2-5; TRBD2 aligns across 13 bases. Germline V lookup: CDR1 SGHTA, CDR2 FQGNSA. The ends lost 5 bases at V and 5 bases at J; junction bases unmatched: 11. The CDR3 runs 17 residues. CDR3 region: CASSAQLAGGPKETQYF. CDR3 in DNA: TGTGCCAGCAGCGCTCAACTAGCGGGGGGGCCCAAGGAGACCCAGTACTTC.

In regard to this clone: Other DNA sequences from this sample encode an identical CDR3 as well. The CDR3 loop is CASSPGTGGRETQYF. CDR3 nucleotides: TGTGCCAGCTCACCAGGGACAGGGGGCCGGGAGACCCAGTACTTC. The chain links TRBV18 to TRBJ2-5; 12 bases align to TRBD1. J was trimmed by 5 bases and V by 2 bases; bases with no gene match: 3. The germline gives CDR1 KGHSH, CDR2 LQKENI. The CDR3 runs 15 residues.

The chain uses TRBV19 and TRBJ1-1; maybe TRBD1 (6 bases). The germline V and J ends were trimmed by 0 bases and 5 bases, with 13 bases remaining between them. Germline loops: CDR1 LNHDA, CDR2 SQIVND (reference sequence). This CDR3 contains 15 residues. The CDR3 protein is CASSIDQWQGTEAFF. CDR3 DNA sequence: TGTGCCAGTAGTATAGATCAATGGCAGGGGACTGAAGCTTTCTTT.

V and J are TRBV30 and TRBJ1-1; no definite D call. Trimming pared 1 base from V and 5 bases from J, leaving 8 bases between. CDR1 and CDR2 from the germline V gene are GTSNPN and SVGIG (reference sequence). The CDR3 has 12 amino acids. Here the CDR3 DNA reads TGTGCCTGGAGTGGAGGGCTGACTGAAGCTTTCTTT. The encoded protein is CAWSGGLTEAFF.

This chain uses TRBV9 with TRBJ1-6, with 9 positions matching TRBD1. From germline, CDR1 is SGDLS and CDR2 YYNGEE. CDR3 length: 16 amino acids. V shed 3 bases and J 2 bases; nucleotides not matched to a gene: 3. CDR3: CASSGGQGTYNSPLHF. In DNA form, the CDR3 reads TGTGCCAGCAGCGGTGGACAGGGGACCTATAATTCACCCCTCCACTTT. Looking up the rest from reference TRBV9 and TRBJ1-6 gives the full variable domain: DSGVTQTPKHLITATGQRVTLRCSPRSGDLSVYWYQQSLDQGLQFLIQYYNGEERAKGNILERFSAQQFPDLHSELNLSSLELGDSALYFCASSGGQGTYNSPLHFGNGTRLTVT.

V gene TRBV28 combines with J gene TRBJ1-2; the D is unclear. Per the germline V gene, CDR1 is MDHEN and CDR2 is SYDVKM. Trimming took 3 bases from V and 8 from J, leaving 7 bases between them. The CDR3 loop spans 11 amino acids. CDR3 bases: TGTGCCAGCAGTTTTTTTACCGGCTACACCTTC. It translates to CASSFFTGYTF.

The gene calls are TRBV27 and TRBJ1-1, with TRBD1 matching 7 bases. This CDR3 is 14 amino acids long. Trimming took 8 bases from V and 3 from J; bases not matched to a gene: 9. The germline V gene encodes CDR1 MNHEY and CDR2 SMNVEV (reference sequence). CDR3 nucleotides: TGTGCCAGCCGAGACAGGGATAGGGACACTGAAGCTTTCTTT. It yields the protein CASRDRDRDTEAFF.

This chain connects TRBV7-6 to TRBJ2-1; D is tentatively TRBD1 or TRBD2 (5 bases each). The CDR3 totals 15 residues. CDR1 is SGHVS and CDR2 is FNYEAQ in the germline V gene. The V end was cut by 5 bases, the J end by 2 bases, with 13 bases between. The CDR3 DNA reads TGTGCCAGCAGCAAGGGACGGCAAACCTACAATGAGCAGTTCTTC. Amino acids: CASSKGRQTYNEQFF.